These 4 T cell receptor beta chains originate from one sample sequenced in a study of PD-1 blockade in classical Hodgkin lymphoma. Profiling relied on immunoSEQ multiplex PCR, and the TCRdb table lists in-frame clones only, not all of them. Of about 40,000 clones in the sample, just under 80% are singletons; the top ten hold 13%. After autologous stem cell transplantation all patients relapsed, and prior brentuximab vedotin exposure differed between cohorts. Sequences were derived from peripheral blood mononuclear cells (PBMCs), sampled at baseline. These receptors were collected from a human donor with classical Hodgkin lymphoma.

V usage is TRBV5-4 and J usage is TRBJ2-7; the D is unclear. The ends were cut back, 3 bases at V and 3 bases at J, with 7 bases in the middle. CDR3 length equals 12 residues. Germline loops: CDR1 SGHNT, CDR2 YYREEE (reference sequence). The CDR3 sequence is CASSSSDYEQYF. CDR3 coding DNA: TGTGCCAGCAGCTCCAGTGACTACGAGCAGTACTTC.

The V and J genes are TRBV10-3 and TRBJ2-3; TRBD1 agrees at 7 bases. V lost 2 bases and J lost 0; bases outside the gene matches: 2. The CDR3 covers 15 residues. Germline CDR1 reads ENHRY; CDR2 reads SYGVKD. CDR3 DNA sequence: TGTGCCATCAGTGAGGACAGGGAGAGCACAGATACGCAGTATTTT. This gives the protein CAISEDRESTDTQYF.

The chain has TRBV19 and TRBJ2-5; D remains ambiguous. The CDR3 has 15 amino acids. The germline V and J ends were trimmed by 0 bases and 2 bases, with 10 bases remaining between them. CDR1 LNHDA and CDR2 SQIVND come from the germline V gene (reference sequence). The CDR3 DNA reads TGTGCCAGTAGTATAGACTCCGGGCCTCAAGAGACCCAGTACTTC. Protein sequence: CASSIDSGPQETQYF.

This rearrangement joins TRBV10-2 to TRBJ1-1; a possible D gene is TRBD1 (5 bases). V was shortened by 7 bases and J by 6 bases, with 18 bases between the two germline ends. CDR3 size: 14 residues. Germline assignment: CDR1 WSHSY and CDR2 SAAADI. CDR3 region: CASKGGDRSAEAFF. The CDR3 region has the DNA TGCGCCAGCAAGGGTGGGGACCGGAGCGCTGAAGCTTTCTTT.